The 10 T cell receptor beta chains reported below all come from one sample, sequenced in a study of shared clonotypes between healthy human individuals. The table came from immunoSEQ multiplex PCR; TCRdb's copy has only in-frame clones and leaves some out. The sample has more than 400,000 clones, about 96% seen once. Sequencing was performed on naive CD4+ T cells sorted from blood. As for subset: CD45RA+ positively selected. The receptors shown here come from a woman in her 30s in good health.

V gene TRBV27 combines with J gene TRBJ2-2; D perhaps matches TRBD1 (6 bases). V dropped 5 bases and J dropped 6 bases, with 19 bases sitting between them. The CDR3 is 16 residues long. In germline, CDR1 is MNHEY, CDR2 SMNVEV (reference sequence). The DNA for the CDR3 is TGTGCCAGCAGTATTAGGGCGCAGGGGAGTTCCGGGGAGCTGTTTTTT. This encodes CASSIRAQGSSGELFF.

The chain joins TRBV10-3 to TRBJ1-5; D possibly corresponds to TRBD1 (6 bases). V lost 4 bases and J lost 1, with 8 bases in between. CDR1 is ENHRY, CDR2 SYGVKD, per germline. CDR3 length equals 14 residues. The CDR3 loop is CAISADSSNQPQHF. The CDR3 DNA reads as TGTGCCATCAGTGCGGACAGCAGCAATCAGCCCCAGCATTTT.

DNA for the CDR3: TGTGCCAGCAGCCCTGAAGGGGGCAGTAACTATGGCTACACCTTC. This translates into CASSPEGGSNYGYTF. The V and J genes are TRBV7-9 and TRBJ1-2; 7 bases align to TRBD1. Germline assignment: CDR1 SEHNR and CDR2 FQNEAQ (reference sequence). V shed 5 bases and J 1 base; nucleotides not matched to a gene: 7. The CDR3 length is 15 residues.

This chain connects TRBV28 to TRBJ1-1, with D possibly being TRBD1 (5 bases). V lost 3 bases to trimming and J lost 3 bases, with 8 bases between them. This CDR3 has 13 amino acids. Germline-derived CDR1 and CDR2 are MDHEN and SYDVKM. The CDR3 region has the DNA TGTGCCAGCAGTTTGGACACCTACACTGAAGCTTTCTTT. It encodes CASSLDTYTEAFF.

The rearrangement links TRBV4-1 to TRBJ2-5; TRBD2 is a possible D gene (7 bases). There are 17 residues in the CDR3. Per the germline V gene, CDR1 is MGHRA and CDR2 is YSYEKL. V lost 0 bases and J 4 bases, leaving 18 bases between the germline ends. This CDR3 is CASSQDPRNRGAETQYF. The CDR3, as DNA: TGCGCCAGCAGCCAAGATCCGCGGAACCGGGGGGCAGAGACCCAGTACTTC.

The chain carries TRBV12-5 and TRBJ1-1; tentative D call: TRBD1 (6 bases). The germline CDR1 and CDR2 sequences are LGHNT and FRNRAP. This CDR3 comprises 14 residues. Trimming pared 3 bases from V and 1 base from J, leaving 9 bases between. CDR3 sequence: CASGLTGQNTEAFF. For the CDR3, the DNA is TGTGCTAGTGGTTTAACAGGGCAGAACACTGAAGCTTTCTTT. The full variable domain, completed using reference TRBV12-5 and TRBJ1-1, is DARVTQTPRHKVTEMGQEVTMRCQPILGHNTVFWYRQTMMQGLELLAYFRNRAPLDDSGMPKDRFSAEMPDATLATLKIQPSEPRDSAVYFCASGLTGQNTEAFFGQGTRLTVV.

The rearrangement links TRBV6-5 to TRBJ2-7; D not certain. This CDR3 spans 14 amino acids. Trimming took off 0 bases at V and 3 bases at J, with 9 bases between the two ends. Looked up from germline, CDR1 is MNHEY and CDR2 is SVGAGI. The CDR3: CASSYSLADYEQYF. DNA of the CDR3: TGTGCCAGCAGTTACTCATTGGCGGACTACGAGCAGTACTTC.

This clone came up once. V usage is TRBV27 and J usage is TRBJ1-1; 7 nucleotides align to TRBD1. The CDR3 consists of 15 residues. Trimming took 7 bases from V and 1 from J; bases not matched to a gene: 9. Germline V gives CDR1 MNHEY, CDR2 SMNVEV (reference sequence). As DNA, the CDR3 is TGTGCCAGCAATTCTCGCAGGGGGTGGAACACTGAAGCTTTCTTT. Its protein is CASNSRRGWNTEAFF.

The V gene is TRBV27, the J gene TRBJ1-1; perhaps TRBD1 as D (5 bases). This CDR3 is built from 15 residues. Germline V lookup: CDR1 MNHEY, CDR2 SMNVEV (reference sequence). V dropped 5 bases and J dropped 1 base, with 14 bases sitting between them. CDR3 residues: CASSPSMGGNTEAFF. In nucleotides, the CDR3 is TGTGCCAGCAGTCCGTCAATGGGGGGGAACACTGAAGCTTTCTTT.

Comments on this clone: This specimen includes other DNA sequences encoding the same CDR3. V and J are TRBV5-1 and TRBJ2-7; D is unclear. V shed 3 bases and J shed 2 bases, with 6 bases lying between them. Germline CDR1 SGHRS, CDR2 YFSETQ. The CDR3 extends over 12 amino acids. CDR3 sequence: CASSSQTYEQYF. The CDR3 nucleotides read TGCGCCAGCAGCTCACAGACCTACGAGCAGTACTTC.